This T cell receptor (beta chain) was captured by sequencing in a study of cytomegalovirus exposure and HLA in healthy donors. The study's findings and limits: The study labeled more than 150 TCR beta chains cytomegalovirus-associated. With later analysis, a missense DCLRE1C variant became linked to TCR beta V- and J-gene trimming.

Looked up from germline, CDR1 is SGHTA and CDR2 is FQGNSA. J was trimmed by 1 base and V by 5 bases; bases with no gene match: 4. The CDR3 has 15 amino acids. In the case of this clone: Its antigen is not known.

Amplification used 60 Vbeta primers and 13 Jbeta primers. Original data processing: Approximately 10 million shared chains were among approximately 87 million unique TCR beta chains counted in a later analysis. The repertoire was sequenced with immunoSEQ multiplex PCR; TCRdb's copy has only in-frame clones and lacks some. The V and J calls and clone size are taken from that table; D and trimming were inferred from the DNA. The sample lists approximately 40,000 clones; around three fifths were seen once. The sequence was obtained from a man aged 45-65 years in good health and CMV-seropositive. The sample taken for sequencing was PBMCs. The V and J genes are TRBV7-2 and TRBJ1-1, with 10 bases lining up with TRBD1. This CDR3 is CASSPRTGGNTEAFF. CDR3 bases: TGTGCCAGCAGCCCCCGGACAGGGGGGAACACTGAAGCTTTCTTT.